This T cell receptor beta chain came from a study of T cells in Graves' hyperthyroidism and ophthalmopathy. Details on this clonotype: No antigen is known for it. It may be a read error: a sequence one base away is much more abundant.

Per the germline V gene, CDR1 is KGHSH and CDR2 is LQKENI. The CDR3 consists of 16 residues. RNA transcripts yielded amplified TCR beta CDR3 regions. The HTBI set primed first-round TCR CDR3 RT-PCR. TCRdb reanalysed the multiplex PCR reads using MiXCR and keeps one entry per CDR3 protein. The sample includes about 420,000 distinct CDR3 sequences, around a sixth of them seen just once. Findings of the study overall: Ophthalmopathy was distinguished from stable hyperthyroidism by 13 V-J signatures.

The clonotype comes from a woman between 18 and 30 years old with Graves' hyperthyroidism. This chain connects TRBV18 to TRBJ1-1, with unresolved D. The specimen sequenced was blood. The CDR3 loop is CASSLREGTTSTEALF. In DNA, the CDR3 is TGTGCCAGCTCACTCAGAGAGGGCACGACATCCACTGAAGCTCTCTTT.